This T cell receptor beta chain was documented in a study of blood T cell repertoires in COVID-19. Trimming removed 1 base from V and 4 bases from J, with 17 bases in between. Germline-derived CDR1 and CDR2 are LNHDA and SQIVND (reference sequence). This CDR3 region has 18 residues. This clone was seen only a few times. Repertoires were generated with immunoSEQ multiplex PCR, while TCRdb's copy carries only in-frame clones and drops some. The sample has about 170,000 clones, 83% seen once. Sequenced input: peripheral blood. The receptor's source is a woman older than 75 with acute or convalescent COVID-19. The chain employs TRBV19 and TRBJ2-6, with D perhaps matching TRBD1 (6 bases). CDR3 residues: CASSIAPRTGSGANVLTF. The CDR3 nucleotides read TGTGCCAGTAGTATAGCCCCCCGAACAGGGTCAGGGGCCAACGTCCTGACTTTC.